This T cell receptor (beta chain) was obtained from a study of shared clonotypes between healthy human individuals. Remarks on this clone: The antigen is undetermined.

Using immunoSEQ multiplex PCR, the repertoire was profiled, and TCRdb retains in-frame clones only, with some absent. The table lists 2 million to 2.5 million clones, just under 95% of them singletons. Study conclusions and caveats: Unshared clonotypes carried lower generation probabilities than those common to all four donors.

The CD4+ fraction was divided into a CD45RA+ naive subset and a CD45RA-negative memory subset. The clonotype originates from a man aged 18 to 29 in good health. Some clones in this sample may be carry-over from other donors' samples. What was sequenced was naive CD4+ T cells from PBMCs. Noted subset: CD45RA+ positively selected.

The CDR3 nucleotides are TGTGCCTGGAGTGTACCAGAAAACTCTGGAAACACCATATATTTT. It specifies CAWSVPENSGNTIYF. V gene TRBV30 combines with J gene TRBJ1-3, with unresolved D. The CDR3 totals 15 residues. The germline V and J ends were trimmed by 0 bases and 0 bases, with 9 bases remaining between them. Germline V gene sequence: CDR1 GTSNPN, CDR2 SVGIG (reference sequence).